This T cell receptor beta chain stems from a study of T cell clusters in autoimmune cytopenias. TRB rearrangements were amplified by touch-down multiplex PCR with mixed TRB-A/B primers. No DNA is given; TCRdb re-called the multiplex PCR reads and lists each CDR3 protein once. This sample contains 3,500 to 4,500 distinct CDR3 sequences. Some 40,000 genome equivalents of blood DNA were amplified for TRB. This CDR3 has 14 amino acids. Germline CDR1 is GTSNPN and CDR2 is SVGIG (reference sequence). The data also belong to a second study, concerning T cell repertoires in aging, cancer and after chemotherapy.

This receptor was identified in a human donor in good health. This sequence joins TRBV30 and TRBJ1-2; without DNA, the TCRdb call of TRBD1 cannot be checked. Sequencing was performed on peripheral blood. The CDR3 loop is CAWRLTGTGHGYTF.